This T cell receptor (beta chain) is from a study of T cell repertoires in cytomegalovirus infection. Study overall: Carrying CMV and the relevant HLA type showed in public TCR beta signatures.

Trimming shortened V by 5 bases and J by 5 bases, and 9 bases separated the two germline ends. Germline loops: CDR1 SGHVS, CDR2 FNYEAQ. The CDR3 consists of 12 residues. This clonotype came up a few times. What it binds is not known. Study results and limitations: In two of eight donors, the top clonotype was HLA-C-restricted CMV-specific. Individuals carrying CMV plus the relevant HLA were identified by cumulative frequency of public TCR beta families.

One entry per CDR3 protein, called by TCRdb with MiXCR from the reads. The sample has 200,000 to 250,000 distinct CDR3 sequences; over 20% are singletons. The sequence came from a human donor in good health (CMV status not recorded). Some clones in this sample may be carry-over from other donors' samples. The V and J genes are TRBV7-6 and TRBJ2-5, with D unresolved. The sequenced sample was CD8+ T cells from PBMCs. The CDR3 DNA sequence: TGTGCCAGCAGCCCAAGCCGGGAGACCCAGTACTTC. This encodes CASSPSRETQYF.